This TCR beta chain was recorded in a study of T cell repertoires in cytomegalovirus infection. Turning to the study itself: Newly reported HLA-C-restricted and thoroughly characterized HLA-B-restricted CMV epitopes were employed. A matching HLA type, together with CMV infection, was signaled by public TCR beta signatures. Study observations and caveats: People with CMV and the relevant HLA were identified by cumulative public TCR beta family frequency.

Germline V gene sequence: CDR1 DFQATT, CDR2 SNEGSKA (reference sequence). Trimming shortened V by 3 bases and J by 8 bases, and 8 bases separated the two germline ends. This CDR3 region has 11 residues. MiXCR, run by TCRdb on the reads, gives a single entry per CDR3 protein. This sample has some 270,000 distinct CDR3 sequences; under 25% occur once, and the top ten carry roughly a fifth. Notes on this clonotype: The target antigen is unknown.

The receptor was isolated from a human donor in good health (CMV status not recorded). Some clones in this sample may be carry-over from other donors' samples. Source: cultured PBMCs, taken from culture after CMV antigen stimulation. The chain couples TRBV20-1 to TRBJ2-1; D call uncertain. DNA of the CDR3: TGCAGTGCTAGTACTGGGGATGAGCAGTTCTTC. It is translated as CSASTGDEQFF.